Sequencing of this TCR beta chain was carried out in a study of cytomegalovirus exposure and HLA in healthy donors. Whole-study results and caveats: A later analysis linked a missense DCLRE1C variant to TCR beta V- and J-gene trimming.

As to this clone: Its antigen is currently unknown.

Amplification used 60 Vbeta primers and 13 Jbeta primers. Clones were sequenced by immunoSEQ multiplex PCR, and TCRdb holds only the in-frame ones, with some missing. Of 170,000 or so clones listed, 78% are singletons. The CDR3 spans 19 residues. Germline CDR1 reads SGHNT; CDR2 reads YYREEE (reference sequence). Trimming removed 3 bases from V and 0 bases from J, with 22 bases in between. This TCR was sampled from a woman aged 45-65 years in good health and CMV-seropositive. The V gene is TRBV5-4, the J gene TRBJ2-1; no reliable D call. The specimen sequenced was PBMCs. The DNA of the CDR3 is TGTGCCAGCAGCTCCCCCGGCTCTGGCAGGTTCAGCTCCTACAATGAGCAGTTCTTC. Translation gives CASSSPGSGRFSSYNEQFF.